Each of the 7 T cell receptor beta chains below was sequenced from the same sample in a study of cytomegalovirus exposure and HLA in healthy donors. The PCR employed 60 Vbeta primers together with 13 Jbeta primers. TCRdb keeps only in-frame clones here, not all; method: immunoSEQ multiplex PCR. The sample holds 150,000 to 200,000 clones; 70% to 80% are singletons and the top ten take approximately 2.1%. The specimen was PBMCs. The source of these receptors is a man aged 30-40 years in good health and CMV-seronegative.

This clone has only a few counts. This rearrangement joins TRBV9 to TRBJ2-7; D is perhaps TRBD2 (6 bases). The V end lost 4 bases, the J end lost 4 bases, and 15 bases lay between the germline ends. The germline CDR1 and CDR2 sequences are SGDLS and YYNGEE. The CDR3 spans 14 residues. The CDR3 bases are TGTGCCAGCAGCCAGACCGGGACTTCATACGAGCAGTACTTC. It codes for CASSQTGTSYEQYF.

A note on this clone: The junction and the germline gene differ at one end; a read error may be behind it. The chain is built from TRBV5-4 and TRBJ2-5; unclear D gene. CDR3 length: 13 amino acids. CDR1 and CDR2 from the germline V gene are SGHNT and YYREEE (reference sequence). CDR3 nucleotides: TGTGCCAGCAGCTTGGAACGGAAAGAGGCCCAGTACTTC. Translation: CASSLERKEAQYF.

CDR3 sequence: CASRVKGQGRAYGYTF. CDR3 coding DNA: TGTGCCAGCAGAGTAAAAGGACAGGGACGGGCCTATGGCTACACCTTC. The rearrangement uses TRBV2 and TRBJ1-2, with TRBD1 matching 8 bases. Germline values: CDR1 SNHLY, CDR2 FYNNEI. CDR3 length: 16 residues. With 6 bases clipped from V and 4 bases from J, the junction kept 13 bases outside the gene matches.

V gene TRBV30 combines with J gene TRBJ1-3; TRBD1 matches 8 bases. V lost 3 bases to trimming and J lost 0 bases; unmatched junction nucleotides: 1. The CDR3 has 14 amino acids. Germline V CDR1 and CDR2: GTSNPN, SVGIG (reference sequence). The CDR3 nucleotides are TGTGCCTGGAGAACAGGGGGCTCTGGAAACACCATATATTTT. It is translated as CAWRTGGSGNTIYF.

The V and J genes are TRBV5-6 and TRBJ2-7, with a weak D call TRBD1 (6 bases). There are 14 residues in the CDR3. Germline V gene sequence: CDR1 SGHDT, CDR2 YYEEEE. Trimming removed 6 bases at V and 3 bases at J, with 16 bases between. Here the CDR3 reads CASTSGSGHYEQYF. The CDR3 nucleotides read TGTGCCAGCACATCCGGATCGGGACACTACGAGCAGTACTTC.

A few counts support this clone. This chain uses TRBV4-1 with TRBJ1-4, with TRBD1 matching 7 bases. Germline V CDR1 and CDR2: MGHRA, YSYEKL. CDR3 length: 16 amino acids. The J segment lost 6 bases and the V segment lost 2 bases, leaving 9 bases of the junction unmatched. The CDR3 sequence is CASSQPFGQADEKLFF. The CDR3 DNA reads TGCGCCAGCAGCCAACCTTTTGGACAGGCCGATGAAAAACTGTTTTTT.

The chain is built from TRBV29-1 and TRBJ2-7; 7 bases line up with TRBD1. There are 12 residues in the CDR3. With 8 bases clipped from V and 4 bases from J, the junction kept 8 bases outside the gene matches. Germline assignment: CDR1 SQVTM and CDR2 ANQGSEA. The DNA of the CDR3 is TGCAGCTGCTCCGGGACAGCATACGAGCAGTACTTC. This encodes CSCSGTAYEQYF.